This passage covers 9 T cell receptor beta chains from one sample sequenced in a study of patients and donors after allogeneic stem cell transplantation. TCRdb called the RT-PCR reads again in MiXCR, with one record for every CDR3 protein. The data show 150,000 to 200,000 distinct CDR3 sequences, approximately 24% seen once. The sequenced sample consisted of blood, either unsorted or a sorted T cell fraction (not recorded which). All receptors come from a human donor who was either an allogeneic HSCT recipient or a stem cell or donor lymphocyte infusion donor (not recorded which). It is not recorded whose cells these are; they may come from a transplant donor.

The chain employs TRBV20-1 and TRBJ2-7, with D maybe TRBD2 (6 bases). The V and J ends lost 7 bases and 6 bases respectively, with 22 bases between them. From germline, CDR1 is DFQATT and CDR2 SNEGSKA (reference sequence). CDR3 size: 14 residues. In DNA form, the CDR3 reads TGCAGTGTTCTCCGGGACGCCGGAGGGGCCGAGCAGTACTTC. Its translation: CSVLRDAGGAEQYF.

The V call is TRBV2, the J call TRBJ2-7; 8 nucleotides align to TRBD2. After removal of 7 bases from V and 7 bases from J, the junction contained 6 bases not matched to a gene. CDR1 is SNHLY and CDR2 is FYNNEI in the germline V gene. This CDR3 spans 12 amino acids. The CDR3 loop is CASTGGLEEQYF. The CDR3 DNA reads as TGTGCCAGCACTGGGGGACTAGAAGAGCAGTACTTC.

About this clonotype itself: It may be a read error: a sequence one base away is much more abundant. V and J are TRBV12-3 or TRBV12-4 and TRBJ1-1; D gene unclear. V was shortened by 10 bases and J by 3 bases, with 21 bases between the two germline ends. This CDR3 is 15 amino acids long. CDR3 sequence (DNA): TGTGCCACCCTTATTGGCCCTGCGCAGTACACTGAAGCTTTCTTT. Translating gives CATLIGPAQYTEAFF.

The gene calls are TRBV29-1 and TRBJ2-5, with TRBD2 matching 8 bases. CDR1 and CDR2 from the germline V gene are SQVTM and ANQGSEA. This CDR3 has 13 amino acids. DNA of the CDR3: TGCACCGGGACTAGTCACTCCCAAGAGACCCAGTACTTC. Translating gives CTGTSHSQETQYF.

Details on this clonotype: The conserved phenylalanine or tryptophan is not found at the CDR3 terminus, so this likely reflects a read error. The chain couples TRBV13 to TRBJ1-4; D perhaps matches TRBD1 (6 bases). The CDR3 extends over 14 amino acids. The ends were cut back, 4 bases at V and 7 bases at J, with 13 bases in the middle. In germline, CDR1 is PRHDT, CDR2 FYEKMQ (reference sequence). CDR3: CASSSPGDSEKLFL. CDR3 sequence (DNA): TGTGCCAGCAGCTCTCCAGGGGATAGTGAAAAACTGTTTTTG.

This clonotype has just a few counts. The chain joins TRBV20-1 to TRBJ1-1, with D uncertain. The CDR3 spans 12 residues. The V gene lost 4 bases and the J gene lost 2 bases, with 8 bases spanning the gap. Germline loops: CDR1 DFQATT, CDR2 SNEGSKA (reference sequence). This chain's CDR3 is CSATEGNTEAFF. CDR3 DNA sequence: TGCAGTGCTACCGAGGGTAACACTGAAGCTTTCTTT.

This chain links TRBV5-1 with TRBJ2-1; D uncertain. The V and J ends lost 2 bases and 8 bases respectively, with 11 bases between them. The CDR3 has 13 amino acids. The germline gives CDR1 SGHRS, CDR2 YFSETQ. CDR3 region: CASSFNQGYEQFF. CDR3 DNA: TGCGCCAGCAGCTTTAACCAAGGGTATGAGCAGTTCTTC.

The chain combines TRBV6-2 or TRBV6-3 with TRBJ1-1; 8 bases map to TRBD1. Looked up from germline, CDR1 is MNHEY and CDR2 is SVGEGT. The V segment lost 7 bases and the J segment 3 bases; nucleotides outside the gene matches: 7. CDR3 length: 14 amino acids. Written as DNA, the CDR3 is TGTGCCAGCATCTCGGACAGGGCCGACACTGAAGCTTTCTTT. Translated: CASISDRADTEAFF.

The chain links TRBV6-5 to TRBJ1-6; D is uncertain. V was pared by 2 bases and J by 7 bases, with 15 bases between. CDR1 is MNHEY and CDR2 is SVGAGI in the germline V gene. This CDR3 is 16 amino acids long. CDR3 nucleotide sequence: TGTGCCAGCAGTTACCACTCTCCGGGGTGGAATTCACCCCTCCACTTT. This codes for CASSYHSPGWNSPLHF.